The T cell receptor beta chain under discussion was sequenced for a study of identical twins. As concerns this clonotype: Its antigen is as yet unknown.

This CDR3 spans 14 amino acids. Germline lookup yields CDR1 SGHTA and CDR2 FQGNSA. Deletions cut 1 base from V and 6 bases from J, with 7 bases between. Study-level findings and limits: Possibly, invariant MAIT and iNKT cells partly confounded zero-insertion analyses. Compared with unrelated sharing, twin-shared out-of-frame alpha sequences had more low-probability sequences.

Only healthy Caucasians were included as donors. It was template switching that added a universal primer site, and there were unique molecular identifiers on the cDNA. TCRdb re-called the 5' RACE reads through MiXCR, storing one row per CDR3 protein. The sample comprises 510,000 or so distinct CDR3 sequences, roughly 15% of which are singletons, and nearly 0.45% rests with the top ten. These data also formed part of another study, on yellow fever vaccine responses in identical twins.

This receptor was identified in a woman aged 18-29 years in good health. Sequenced input: CD4+ T cells sorted from blood. The V gene is TRBV7-2, the J gene TRBJ1-6; D is possibly TRBD1 (5 bases). Here the CDR3 DNA reads TGTGCCAGCAGCTTAGGACAGTCTAATTCACCCCTCCACTTT. Encoded protein: CASSLGQSNSPLHF.